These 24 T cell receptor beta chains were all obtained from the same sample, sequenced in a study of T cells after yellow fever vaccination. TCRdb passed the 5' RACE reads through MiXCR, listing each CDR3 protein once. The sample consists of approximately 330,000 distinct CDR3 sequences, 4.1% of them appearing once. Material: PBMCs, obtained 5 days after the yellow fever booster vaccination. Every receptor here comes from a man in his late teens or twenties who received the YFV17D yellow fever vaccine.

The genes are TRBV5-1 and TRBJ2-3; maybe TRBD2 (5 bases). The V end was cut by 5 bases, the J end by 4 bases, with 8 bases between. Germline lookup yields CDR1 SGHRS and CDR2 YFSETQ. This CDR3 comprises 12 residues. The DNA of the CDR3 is TGCGCCAGCAGGGACGGGGCAGATACGCAGTATTTT. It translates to CASRDGADTQYF.

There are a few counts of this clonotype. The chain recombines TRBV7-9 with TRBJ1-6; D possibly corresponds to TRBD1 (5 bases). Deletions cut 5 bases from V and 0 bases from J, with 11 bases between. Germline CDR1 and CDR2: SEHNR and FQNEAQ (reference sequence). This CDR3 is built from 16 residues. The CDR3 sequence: CASSSYRSSYNSPLHF. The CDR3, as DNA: TGTGCCAGCAGCAGCTACAGGAGCTCCTATAATTCACCCCTCCACTTT.

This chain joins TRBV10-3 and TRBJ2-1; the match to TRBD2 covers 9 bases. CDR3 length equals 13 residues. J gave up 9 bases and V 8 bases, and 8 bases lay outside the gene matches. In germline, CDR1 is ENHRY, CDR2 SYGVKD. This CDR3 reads CAIQGGGAPEQFF. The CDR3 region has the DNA TGTGCCATCCAGGGCGGGGGGGCCCCTGAGCAGTTCTTC.

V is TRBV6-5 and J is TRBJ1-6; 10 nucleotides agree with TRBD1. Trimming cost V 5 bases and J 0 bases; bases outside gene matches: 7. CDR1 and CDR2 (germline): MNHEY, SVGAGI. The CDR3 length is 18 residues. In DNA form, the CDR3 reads TGTGCCAGCAGTAGGACAGGGGGTAGGAGCTCCTATAATTCACCCCTCCACTTT. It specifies CASSRTGGRSSYNSPLHF.

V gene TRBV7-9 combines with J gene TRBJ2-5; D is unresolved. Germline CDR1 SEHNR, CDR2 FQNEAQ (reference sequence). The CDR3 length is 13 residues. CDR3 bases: TGTGCAACCTCGATGACAAACAAAGAGACCCAGTACTTC. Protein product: CATSMTNKETQYF.

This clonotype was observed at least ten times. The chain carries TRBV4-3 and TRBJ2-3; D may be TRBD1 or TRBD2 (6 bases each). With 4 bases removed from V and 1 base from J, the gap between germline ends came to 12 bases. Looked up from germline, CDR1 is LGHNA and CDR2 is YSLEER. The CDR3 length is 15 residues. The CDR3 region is CASSPRGRGTDTQYF. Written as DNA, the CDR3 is TGCGCCAGCAGCCCCCGGGGGCGGGGCACAGATACGCAGTATTTT.

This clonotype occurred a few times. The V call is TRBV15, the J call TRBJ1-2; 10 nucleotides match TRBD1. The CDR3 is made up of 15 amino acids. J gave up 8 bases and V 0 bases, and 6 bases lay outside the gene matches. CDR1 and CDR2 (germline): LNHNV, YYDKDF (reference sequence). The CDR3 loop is CATSREDRGRRGYTF. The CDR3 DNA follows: TGTGCCACCAGCAGAGAAGACAGGGGGCGACGGGGCTACACCTTC.

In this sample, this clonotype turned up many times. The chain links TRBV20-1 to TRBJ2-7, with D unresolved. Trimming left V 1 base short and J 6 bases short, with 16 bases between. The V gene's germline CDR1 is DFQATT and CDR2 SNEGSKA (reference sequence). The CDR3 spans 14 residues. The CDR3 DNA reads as TGCAGTGCTAGAGGAGGCGCAGGTGGCACCGAGCAGTACTTC. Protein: CSARGGAGGTEQYF.

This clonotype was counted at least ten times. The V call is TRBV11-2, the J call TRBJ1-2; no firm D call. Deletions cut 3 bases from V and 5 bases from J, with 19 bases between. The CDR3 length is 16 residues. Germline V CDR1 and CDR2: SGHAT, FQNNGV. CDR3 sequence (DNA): TGTGCCAGCAGCTTGGCACACGACCGAGGGAGGTATGGCTACACCTTC. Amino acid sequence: CASSLAHDRGRYGYTF.

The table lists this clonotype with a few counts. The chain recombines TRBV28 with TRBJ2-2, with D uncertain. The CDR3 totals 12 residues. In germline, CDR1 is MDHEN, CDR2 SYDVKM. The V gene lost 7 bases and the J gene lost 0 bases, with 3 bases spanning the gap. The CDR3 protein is CASITNTGELFF. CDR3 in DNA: TGTGCCAGCATAACGAACACCGGGGAGCTGTTTTTT.

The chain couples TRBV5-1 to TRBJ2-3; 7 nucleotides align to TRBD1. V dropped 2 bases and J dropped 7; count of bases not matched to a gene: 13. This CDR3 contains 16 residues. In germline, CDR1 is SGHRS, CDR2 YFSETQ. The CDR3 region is CASSFTRQGPPYTQYF. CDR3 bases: TGCGCCAGCAGCTTCACTCGACAGGGCCCCCCCTATACGCAGTATTTT. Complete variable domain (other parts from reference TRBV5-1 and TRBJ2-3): KAGVTQTPRYLIKTRGQQVTLSCSPISGHRSVSWYQQTPGQGLQFLFEYFSETQRNKGNFPGRFSGRQFSNSRSEMNVSTLELGDSALYLCASSFTRQGPPYTQYFGPGTRLTVL.

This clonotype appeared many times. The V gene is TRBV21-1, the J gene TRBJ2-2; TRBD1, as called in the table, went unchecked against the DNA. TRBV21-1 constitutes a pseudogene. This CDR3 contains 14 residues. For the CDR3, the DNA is TGTGCCAGCAGCCTCCTGGGGGGGACCGGGGAGCTGTTTTTT. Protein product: CASSLLGGTGELFF.

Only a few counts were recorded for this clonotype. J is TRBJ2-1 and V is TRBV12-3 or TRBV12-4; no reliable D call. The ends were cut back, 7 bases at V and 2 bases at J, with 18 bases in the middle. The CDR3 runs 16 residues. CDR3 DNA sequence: TGTGCCAGCACGGGCAGATACTATTCTACCTACAATGAGCAGTTCTTC. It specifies CASTGRYYSTYNEQFF.

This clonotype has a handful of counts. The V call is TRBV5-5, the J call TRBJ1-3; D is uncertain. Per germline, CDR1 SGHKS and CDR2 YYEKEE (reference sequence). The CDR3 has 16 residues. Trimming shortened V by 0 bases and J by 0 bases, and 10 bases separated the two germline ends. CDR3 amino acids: CASSLVASFSGNTIYF. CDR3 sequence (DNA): TGTGCCAGCAGCTTGGTGGCTAGCTTCTCTGGAAACACCATATATTTT.

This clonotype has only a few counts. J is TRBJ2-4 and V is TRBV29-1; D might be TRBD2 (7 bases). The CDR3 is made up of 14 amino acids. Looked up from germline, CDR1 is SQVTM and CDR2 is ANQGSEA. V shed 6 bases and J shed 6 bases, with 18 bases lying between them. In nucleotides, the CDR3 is TGCAGCGTCCTGGGGGGGCCCACGGGAAACATTCAGTACTTC. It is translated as CSVLGGPTGNIQYF. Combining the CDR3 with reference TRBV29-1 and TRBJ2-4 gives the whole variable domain SAVISQKPSRDICQRGTSLTIQCQVDSQVTMMFWYRQQPGQSLTLIATANQGSEATYESGFVIDKFPISRPNLTFSTLTVSNMSPEDSSIYLCSVLGGPTGNIQYFGAGTRLSVL.

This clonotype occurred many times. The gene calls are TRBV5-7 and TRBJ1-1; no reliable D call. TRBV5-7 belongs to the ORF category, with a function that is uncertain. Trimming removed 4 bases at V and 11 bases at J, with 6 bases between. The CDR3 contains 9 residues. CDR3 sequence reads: CASSRRAFF. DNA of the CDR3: TGTGCCAGCAGCCGACGGGCTTTCTTT.

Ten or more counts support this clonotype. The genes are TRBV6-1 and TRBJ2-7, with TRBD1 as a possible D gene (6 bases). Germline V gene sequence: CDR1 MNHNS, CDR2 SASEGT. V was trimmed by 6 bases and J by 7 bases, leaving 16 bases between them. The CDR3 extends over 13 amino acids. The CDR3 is CASSLGGRREQYF. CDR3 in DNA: TGTGCCAGCAGCCTAGGGGGAAGACGGGAGCAGTACTTC.

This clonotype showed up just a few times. This CDR3 is CASSLQGMDSPLHF. The CDR3 DNA reads as TGTGCCAGCAGCTTACAGGGGATGGATTCACCCCTCCACTTT. V is TRBV5-8 and J is TRBJ1-6; 7 bases agree with TRBD1. Germline CDR1 is SGHTS and CDR2 is YDEGEE. CDR3 length: 14 residues. V lost 2 bases and J lost 8; bases outside the gene matches: 4.

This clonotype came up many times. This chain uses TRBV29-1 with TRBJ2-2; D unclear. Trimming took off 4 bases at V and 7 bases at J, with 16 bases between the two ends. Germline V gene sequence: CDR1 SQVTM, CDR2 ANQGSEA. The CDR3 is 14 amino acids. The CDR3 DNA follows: TGCAGCGTTGGAGGTGGGGAATTGAGCGGGGAGCTGTTTTTT. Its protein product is CSVGGGELSGELFF.

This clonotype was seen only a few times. The CDR3 nucleotides read TGCGCCAGCAGCCCCCGGGACGACGGCTACACCTTC. Amino acids: CASSPRDDGYTF. The rearrangement joins TRBV5-1 to TRBJ1-2; a possible D gene is TRBD1 (5 bases). V lost 4 bases and J lost 8, with 12 bases in between. Germline CDR1 and CDR2: SGHRS and YFSETQ. The CDR3 has 12 residues.

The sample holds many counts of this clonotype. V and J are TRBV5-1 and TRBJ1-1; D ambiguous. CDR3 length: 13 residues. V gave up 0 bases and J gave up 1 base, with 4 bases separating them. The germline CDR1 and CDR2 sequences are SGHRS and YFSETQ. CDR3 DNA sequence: TGCGCCAGCAGCTTGGAGTCGAACACTGAAGCTTTCTTT. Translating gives CASSLESNTEAFF.

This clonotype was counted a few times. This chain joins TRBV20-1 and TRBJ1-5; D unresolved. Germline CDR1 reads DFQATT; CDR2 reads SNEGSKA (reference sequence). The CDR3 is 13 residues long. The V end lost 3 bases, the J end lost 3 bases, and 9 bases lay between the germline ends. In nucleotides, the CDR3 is TGCAGTGCTAGTGGCGGGGACAATCAGCCCCAGCATTTT. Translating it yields CSASGGDNQPQHF.

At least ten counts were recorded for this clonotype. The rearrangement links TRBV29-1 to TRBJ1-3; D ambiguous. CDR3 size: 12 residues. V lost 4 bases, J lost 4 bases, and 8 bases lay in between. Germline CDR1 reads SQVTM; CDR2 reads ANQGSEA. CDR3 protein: CSVAEAGNTIYF. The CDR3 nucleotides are TGCAGCGTTGCCGAGGCGGGAAACACCATATATTTT.

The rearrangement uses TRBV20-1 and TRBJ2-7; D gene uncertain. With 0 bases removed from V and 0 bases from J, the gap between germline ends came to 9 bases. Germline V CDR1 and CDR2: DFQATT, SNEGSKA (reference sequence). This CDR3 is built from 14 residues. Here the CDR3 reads CSARDRKLSYEQYF. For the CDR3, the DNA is TGCAGTGCTAGAGATCGGAAACTCTCCTACGAGCAGTACTTC.